The TCR beta chain described here comes from a study of T cell repertoires in cytomegalovirus infection. Study overall: It can be stated that public TCR beta signatures indicated CMV infection as well as a matching HLA type.

The CDR3 consists of 15 residues. V was cut by 3 bases and J by 9 bases, with 18 bases left in between. CDR1 ENHRY and CDR2 SYGVKD come from the germline V gene. This clonotype was found many times. Its antigen is as yet unknown. General observations from the study: HLA-C-restricted CMV clonotypes gave the most frequent clonotype in two of eight donors.

TCRdb processed the reads anew with MiXCR; each CDR3 protein has one entry. The data contain 250,000 or so distinct CDR3 sequences, roughly 10% of them singletons. The sequence was collected from a human donor in good health (CMV status not recorded). Some clones in this sample may be carry-over from other donors' samples. The chain combines TRBV10-3 with TRBJ2-1, with D perhaps TRBD1 or TRBD2 (5 bases each). The sequenced sample consisted of PBMCs. CDR3 protein: CAISDRDPSDGEQFF. DNA for the CDR3: TGTGCCATCAGTGACCGGGACCCATCGGACGGTGAGCAGTTCTTC.